This TCR beta chain was documented in a study of shared T cell receptors in the human thymus. Method: immunoSEQ multiplex PCR; TCRdb's copy keeps in-frame clones and lacks some. The sample shows hundreds of thousands of clones, more than 75% of them seen only once. The ends were cut back, 1 base at V and 1 base at J, with 13 bases in the middle. This CDR3 region has 16 residues. Germline loops: CDR1 LGHNA, CDR2 YSLEER. A further study also used this sample, focusing on human thymus T cells. That work adds: Thymic tissue was derived from resections collected during corrective heart surgery.

Sequenced input: thymocytes. V usage is TRBV4-3 and J usage is TRBJ1-1, with D tentatively TRBD1 (6 bases). This sequence originates from a boy under three years old with a congenital heart defect. The CDR3, as DNA: TGCGCCAGCAGCCAAGGGCGAGGGGGAAGGAACACTGAAGCTTTCTTT. It is translated as CASSQGRGGRNTEAFF.